A single sample gave rise to the 10 T cell receptor beta chains below, sequenced in a study of T cell responses to AZD1222 COVID-19 vaccine. Method: immunoSEQ multiplex PCR; TCRdb's copy keeps in-frame clones and lacks some. The top ten clones hold over 7.5% of a sample with 150,000 to 200,000 clones, 94% of them seen once. The starting material was peripheral blood, obtained on day 0 of AZD1222 vaccination. All receptors derive from an adult in good health.

The chain recombines TRBV27 with TRBJ2-1; the D gene could be TRBD1 or TRBD2 (5 bases each). CDR3 length: 13 amino acids. CDR1 is MNHEY, CDR2 SMNVEV, per germline (reference sequence). The V gene lost 3 bases and the J gene lost 9 bases, with 12 bases spanning the gap. This CDR3 reads CASSFWSGGEQFF. The DNA for the CDR3 is TGTGCCAGCAGTTTTTGGTCTGGGGGTGAGCAGTTCTTC.

This clone was observed once. V gene TRBV28 combines with J gene TRBJ2-5, with D maybe TRBD2 (6 bases). CDR1 is MDHEN and CDR2 is SYDVKM in the germline V gene. This CDR3 has 14 residues. V was cut by 6 bases and J by 4 bases, with 15 bases left in between. CDR3 loop: CASRAPSGGETQYF. CDR3 in DNA: TGTGCCAGCAGAGCCCCGTCCGGGGGAGAGACCCAGTACTTC.

The CDR3 spells CASGMRTGGNQPQHF. The CDR3 coding sequence is TGTGCCAGCGGGATGAGGACAGGGGGCAATCAGCCCCAGCATTTT. The chain combines TRBV6-5 with TRBJ1-5; the match to TRBD1 covers 9 bases. The length of the CDR3 is 15 residues. Germline lookup yields CDR1 MNHEY and CDR2 SVGAGI. The junction had 7 bases not matched to a gene; V was cut back by 8 bases and J by 2 bases.

The V gene is TRBV12-3 or TRBV12-4, the J gene TRBJ2-2, with D possibly TRBD1 on 5 matching bases. The CDR3 length is 13 residues. Trimming removed 6 bases at V and 4 bases at J, with 9 bases between. This chain's CDR3 is CASRQVVTGELFF. As DNA, the CDR3 is TGTGCCAGCAGACAGGTTGTCACCGGGGAGCTGTTTTTT.

This clone has only one observation. V is TRBV27 and J is TRBJ1-1, with no clear D. This CDR3 has 11 residues. Per germline, CDR1 MNHEY and CDR2 SMNVEV (reference sequence). Trimming shortened V by 11 bases and J by 1 base, and 8 bases separated the two germline ends. The CDR3 nucleotides read TGTGCCGCCCTCGGGAACACTGAAGCTTTCTTT. Its protein is CAALGNTEAFF.

This clone has a handful of counts. This sequence joins TRBV10-3 and TRBJ1-4; D remains ambiguous. The CDR3 totals 15 residues. Germline CDR1 and CDR2: ENHRY and SYGVKD. Trimming took off 0 bases at V and 7 bases at J, with 12 bases between the two ends. In DNA form, the CDR3 reads TGTGCCATCAGTGAGTCCAGCGGGTCAGGTGAAAAACTGTTTTTT. Translated: CAISESSGSGEKLFF.

The gene calls are TRBV28 and TRBJ1-1; TRBD1 is a possible D gene (5 bases). The germline V gene encodes CDR1 MDHEN and CDR2 SYDVKM. Trimming shortened V by 3 bases and J by 2 bases, and 16 bases separated the two germline ends. This CDR3 has 16 amino acids. CDR3 protein: CASSLVGARGNTEAFF. CDR3 DNA sequence: TGTGCCAGCAGTTTGGTTGGGGCTCGGGGAAACACTGAAGCTTTCTTT.

The rearrangement links TRBV29-1 to TRBJ1-2, with 7 bases matching TRBD1. This CDR3 has 14 amino acids. V lost 7 bases, J lost 1 base, and 9 bases stayed unmatched. Germline-derived CDR1 and CDR2 are SQVTM and ANQGSEA. The CDR3 region has the DNA TGCAGCGGTTACTCCGGGACAGATAACTATGGCTACACCTTC. Its protein is CSGYSGTDNYGYTF. The variable domain in full, with the rest retrieved from reference TRBV29-1 and TRBJ1-2, is SAVISQKPSRDICQRGTSLTIQCQVDSQVTMMFWYRQQPGQSLTLIATANQGSEATYESGFVIDKFPISRPNLTFSTLTVSNMSPEDSSIYLCSGYSGTDNYGYTFGSGTRLTVV.

V and J are TRBV29-1 and TRBJ1-6, with 8 positions matching TRBD1. In germline, CDR1 is SQVTM, CDR2 ANQGSEA. The trim removed 0 bases at V and 9 bases at J, leaving 10 bases unmatched. This CDR3 comprises 16 residues. As DNA, the CDR3 is TGCAGCGTTGAAGATCGGGGCAGGGGGCCGGGTTCACCCCTCCACTTT. This sequence encodes CSVEDRGRGPGSPLHF.

This chain uses TRBV5-1 with TRBJ1-6; TRBD1 matches at 10 bases. Germline V gene data show CDR1 as SGHRS and CDR2 as YFSETQ. V shed 3 bases and J 10 bases; nucleotides not matched to a gene: 10. The CDR3 contains 16 residues. CDR3 DNA sequence: TGCGCCAGCAGCTCGACAGGGGGCGAGATCAGCTCACCCCTCCACTTT. This translates into CASSSTGGEISSPLHF.